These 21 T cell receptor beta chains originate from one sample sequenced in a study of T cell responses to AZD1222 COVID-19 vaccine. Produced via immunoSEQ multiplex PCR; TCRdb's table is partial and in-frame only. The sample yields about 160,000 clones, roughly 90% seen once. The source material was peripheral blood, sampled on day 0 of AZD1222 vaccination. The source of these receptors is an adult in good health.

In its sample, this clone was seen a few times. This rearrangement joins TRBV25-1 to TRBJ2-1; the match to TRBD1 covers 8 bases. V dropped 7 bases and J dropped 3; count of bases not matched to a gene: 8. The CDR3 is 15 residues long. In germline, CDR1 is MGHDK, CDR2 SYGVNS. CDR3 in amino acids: CASIPGTGDYNEQFF. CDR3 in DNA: TGTGCCAGCATCCCCGGGACAGGAGACTACAATGAGCAGTTCTTC.

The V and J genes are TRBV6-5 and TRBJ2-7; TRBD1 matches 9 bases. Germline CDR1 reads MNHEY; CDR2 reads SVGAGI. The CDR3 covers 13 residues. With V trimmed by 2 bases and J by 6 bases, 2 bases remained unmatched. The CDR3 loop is CASSYVTGGEQYF. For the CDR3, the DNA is TGTGCCAGCAGTTACGTGACAGGGGGCGAGCAGTACTTC.

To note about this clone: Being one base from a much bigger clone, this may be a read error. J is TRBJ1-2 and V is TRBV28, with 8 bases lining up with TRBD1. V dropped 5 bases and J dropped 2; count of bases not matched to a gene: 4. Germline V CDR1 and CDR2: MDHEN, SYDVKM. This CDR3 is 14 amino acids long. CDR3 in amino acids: CASSIQGGNYGYTF. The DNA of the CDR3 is TGTGCCAGCAGTATACAGGGGGGCAACTATGGCTACACCTTC.

Here the CDR3 reads CASSGQGLQPQHF. The CDR3 nucleotides read TGTGCCAGTAGTGGACAGGGGCTGCAGCCCCAGCATTTT. V is TRBV19 and J is TRBJ1-5; 9 nucleotides align to TRBD1. The CDR3 runs to 13 residues. CDR1 and CDR2 (germline): LNHDA, SQIVND (reference sequence). V lost 5 bases and J lost 7; bases outside the gene matches: 3.

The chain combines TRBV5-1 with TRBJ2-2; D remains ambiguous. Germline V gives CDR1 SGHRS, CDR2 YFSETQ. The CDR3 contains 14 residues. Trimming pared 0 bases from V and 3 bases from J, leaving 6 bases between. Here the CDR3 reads CASSLGEYTGELFF. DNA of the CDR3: TGCGCCAGCAGCTTGGGGGAATACACCGGGGAGCTGTTTTTT. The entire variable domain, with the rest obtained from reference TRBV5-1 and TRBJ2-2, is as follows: KAGVTQTPRYLIKTRGQQVTLSCSPISGHRSVSWYQQTPGQGLQFLFEYFSETQRNKGNFPGRFSGRQFSNSRSEMNVSTLELGDSALYLCASSLGEYTGELFFGEGSRLTVL.

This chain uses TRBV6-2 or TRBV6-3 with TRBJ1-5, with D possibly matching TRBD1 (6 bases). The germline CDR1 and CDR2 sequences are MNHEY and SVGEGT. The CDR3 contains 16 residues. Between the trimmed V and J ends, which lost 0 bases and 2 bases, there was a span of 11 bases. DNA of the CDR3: TGTGCCAGCAGTTACTCGGGGGGCAGGGGCAATCAGCCCCAGCATTTT. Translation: CASSYSGGRGNQPQHF.

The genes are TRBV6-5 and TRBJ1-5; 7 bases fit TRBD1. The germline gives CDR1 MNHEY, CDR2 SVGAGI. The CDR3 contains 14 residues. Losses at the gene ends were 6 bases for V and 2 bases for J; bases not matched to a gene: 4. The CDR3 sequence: CASSAGTGNQPQHF. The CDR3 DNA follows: TGTGCCAGCAGCGCGGGGACAGGCAATCAGCCCCAGCATTTT.

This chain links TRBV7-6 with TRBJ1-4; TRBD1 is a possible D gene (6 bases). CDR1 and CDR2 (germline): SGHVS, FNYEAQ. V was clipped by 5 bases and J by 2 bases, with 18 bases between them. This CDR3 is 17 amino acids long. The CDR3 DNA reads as TGTGCCAGCAGCCCAGAGGTGGGGGGCAGGACTAATGAAAAACTGTTTTTT. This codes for CASSPEVGGRTNEKLFF.

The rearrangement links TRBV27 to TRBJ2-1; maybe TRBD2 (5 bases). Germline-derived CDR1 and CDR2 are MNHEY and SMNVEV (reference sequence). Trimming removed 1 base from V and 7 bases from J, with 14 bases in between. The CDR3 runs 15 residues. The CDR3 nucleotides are TGTGCCAGCAGTTTATTTTTCGGGGTAGTGAATGAGCAGTTCTTC. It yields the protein CASSLFFGVVNEQFF.

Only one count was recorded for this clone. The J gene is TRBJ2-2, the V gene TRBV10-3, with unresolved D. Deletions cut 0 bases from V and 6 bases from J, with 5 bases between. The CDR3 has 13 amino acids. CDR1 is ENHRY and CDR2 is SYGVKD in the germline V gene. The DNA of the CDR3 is TGTGCCATCAGTGAGTCTAGGCCCGGGGAGCTGTTTTTT. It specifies CAISESRPGELFF.

The CDR3 region has the DNA TGTGCCAGCAGCGTAGAAGATACGCAGTATTTT. The encoded protein is CASSVEDTQYF. This chain uses TRBV9 with TRBJ2-3; D gene ambiguous. The CDR3 extends over 11 amino acids. V shed 0 bases and J shed 5 bases, with 1 base lying between them. Germline-derived CDR1 and CDR2 are SGDLS and YYNGEE.

CDR3 DNA: TGTGCCAGCTCGGCGAGCCAGGGGGCGCTTGGCAATGAGCAGTTCTTC. Its protein product is CASSASQGALGNEQFF. J is TRBJ2-1 and V is TRBV18, with 8 bases matching TRBD1. V was pared by 6 bases and J by 6 bases, with 13 bases of the junction left unmatched. This CDR3 has 16 amino acids. The germline V gene encodes CDR1 KGHSH and CDR2 LQKENI.

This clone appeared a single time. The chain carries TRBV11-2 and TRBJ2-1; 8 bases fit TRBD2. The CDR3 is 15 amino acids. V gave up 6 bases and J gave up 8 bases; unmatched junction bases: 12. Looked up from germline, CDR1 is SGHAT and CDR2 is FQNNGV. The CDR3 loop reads CASSSPPAGAYEQFF. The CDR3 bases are TGTGCCAGCAGTTCCCCTCCAGCGGGAGCGTATGAGCAGTTCTTC.

CDR3 in amino acids: CASSLAGGNQPQHF. Written as DNA, the CDR3 is TGTGCCAGCAGCTTAGCGGGCGGCAATCAGCCCCAGCATTTT. V usage is TRBV7-9 and J usage is TRBJ1-5; no definite D call. The CDR3 has 14 residues. The V gene lost 0 bases and the J gene lost 2 bases, with 5 bases spanning the gap. In germline, CDR1 is SEHNR, CDR2 FQNEAQ (reference sequence).

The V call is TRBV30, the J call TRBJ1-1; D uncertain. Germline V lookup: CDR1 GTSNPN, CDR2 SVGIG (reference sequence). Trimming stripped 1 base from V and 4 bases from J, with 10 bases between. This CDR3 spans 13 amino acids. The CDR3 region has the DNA TGTGCCTGGAGTGCCGGACTGGGCACTGAAGCTTTCTTT. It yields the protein CAWSAGLGTEAFF.

CDR3 in amino acids: CASSRGTGWDYGYTF. The CDR3 nucleotides read TGTGCCAGCAGTAGGGGGACAGGGTGGGACTATGGCTACACCTTC. The rearrangement links TRBV6-5 to TRBJ1-2; 9 bases line up with TRBD1. V dropped 5 bases and J dropped 3; count of bases not matched to a gene: 7. Per the germline V gene, CDR1 is MNHEY and CDR2 is SVGAGI. The CDR3 spans 15 residues.

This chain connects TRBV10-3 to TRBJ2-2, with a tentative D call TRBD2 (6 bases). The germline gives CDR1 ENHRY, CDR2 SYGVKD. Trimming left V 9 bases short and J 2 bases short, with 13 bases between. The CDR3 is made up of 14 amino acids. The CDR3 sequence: CAIDSGFNTGELFF. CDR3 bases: TGTGCCATAGATAGCGGATTTAACACCGGGGAGCTGTTTTTT.

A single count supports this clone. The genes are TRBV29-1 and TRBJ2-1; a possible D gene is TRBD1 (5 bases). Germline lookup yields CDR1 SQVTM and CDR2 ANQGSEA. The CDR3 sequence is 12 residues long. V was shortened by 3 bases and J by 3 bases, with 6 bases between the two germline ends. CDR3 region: CSVEQGYNEQFF. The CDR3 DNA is TGCAGCGTTGAGCAGGGCTACAATGAGCAGTTCTTC.

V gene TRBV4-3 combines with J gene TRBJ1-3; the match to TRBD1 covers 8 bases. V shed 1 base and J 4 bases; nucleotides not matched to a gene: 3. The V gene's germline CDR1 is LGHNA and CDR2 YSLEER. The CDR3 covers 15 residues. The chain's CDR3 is CASSQGAGGGNTIYF. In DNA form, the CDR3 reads TGCGCCAGCAGCCAAGGGGCAGGGGGCGGAAACACCATATATTTT.

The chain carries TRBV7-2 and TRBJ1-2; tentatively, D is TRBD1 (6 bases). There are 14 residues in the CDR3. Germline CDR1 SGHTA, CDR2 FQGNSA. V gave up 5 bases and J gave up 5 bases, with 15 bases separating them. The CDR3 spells CASSPVTGGYGYTF. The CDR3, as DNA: TGTGCCAGCAGCCCAGTGACAGGAGGTTATGGCTACACCTTC.

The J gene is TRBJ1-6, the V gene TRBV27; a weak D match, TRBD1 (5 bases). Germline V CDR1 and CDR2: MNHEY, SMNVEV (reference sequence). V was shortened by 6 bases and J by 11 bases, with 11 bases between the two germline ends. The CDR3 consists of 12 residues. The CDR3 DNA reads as TGTGCCAGCAGCGTGGTGGGGGCACCCCTCCACTTT. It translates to CASSVVGAPLHF.